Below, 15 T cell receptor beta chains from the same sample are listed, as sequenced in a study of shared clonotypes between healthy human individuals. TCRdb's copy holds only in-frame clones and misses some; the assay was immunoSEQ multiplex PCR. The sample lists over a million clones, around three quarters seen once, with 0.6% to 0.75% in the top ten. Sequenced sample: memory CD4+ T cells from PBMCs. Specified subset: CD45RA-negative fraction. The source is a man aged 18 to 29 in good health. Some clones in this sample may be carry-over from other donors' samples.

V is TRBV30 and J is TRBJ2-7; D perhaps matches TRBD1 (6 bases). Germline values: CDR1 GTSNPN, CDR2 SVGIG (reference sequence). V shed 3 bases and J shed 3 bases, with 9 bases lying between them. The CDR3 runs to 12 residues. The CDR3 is CAWSQGSYEQYF. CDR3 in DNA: TGTGCCTGGAGCCAGGGGAGCTACGAGCAGTACTTC.

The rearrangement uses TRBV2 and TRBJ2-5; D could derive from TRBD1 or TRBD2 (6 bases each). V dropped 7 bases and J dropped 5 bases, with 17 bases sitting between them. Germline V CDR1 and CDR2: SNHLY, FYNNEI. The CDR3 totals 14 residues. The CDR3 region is CASTRVSGGETQYF. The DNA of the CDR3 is TGTGCCAGCACCCGAGTTTCCGGGGGCGAGACCCAGTACTTC.

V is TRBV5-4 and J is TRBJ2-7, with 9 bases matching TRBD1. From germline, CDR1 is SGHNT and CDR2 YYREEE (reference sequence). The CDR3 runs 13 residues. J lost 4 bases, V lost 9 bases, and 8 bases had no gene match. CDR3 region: CATSTGGGYEQYF. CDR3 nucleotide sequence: TGTGCCACAAGTACAGGGGGCGGGTACGAGCAGTACTTC.

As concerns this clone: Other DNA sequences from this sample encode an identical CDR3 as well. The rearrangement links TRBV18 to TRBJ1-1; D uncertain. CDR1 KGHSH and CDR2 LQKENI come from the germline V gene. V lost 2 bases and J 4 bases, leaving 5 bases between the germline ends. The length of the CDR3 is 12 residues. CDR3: CASSPSGTEAFF. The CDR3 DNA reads TGTGCCAGCTCACCATCTGGCACTGAAGCTTTCTTT.

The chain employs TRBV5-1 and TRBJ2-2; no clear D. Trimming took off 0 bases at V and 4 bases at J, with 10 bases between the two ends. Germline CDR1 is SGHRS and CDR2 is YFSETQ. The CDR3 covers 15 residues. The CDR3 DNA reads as TGCGCCAGCAGCTTGGACGTAGGAGCCACCGGGGAGCTGTTTTTT. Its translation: CASSLDVGATGELFF.

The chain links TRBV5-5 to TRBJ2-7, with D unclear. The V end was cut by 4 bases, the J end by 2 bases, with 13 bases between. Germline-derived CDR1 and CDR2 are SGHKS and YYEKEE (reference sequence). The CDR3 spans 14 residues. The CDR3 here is CASSLDRVPYEQYF. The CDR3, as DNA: TGTGCCAGCAGCCTTGACCGCGTGCCCTACGAGCAGTACTTC.

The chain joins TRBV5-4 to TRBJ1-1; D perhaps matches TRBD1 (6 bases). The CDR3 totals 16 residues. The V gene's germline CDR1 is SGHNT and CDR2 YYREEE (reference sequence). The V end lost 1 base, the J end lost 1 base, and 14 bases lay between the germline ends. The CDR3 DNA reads TGTGCCAGCAGCTTGTGGAACAGGGCCCCGAACACTGAAGCTTTCTTT. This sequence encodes CASSLWNRAPNTEAFF.

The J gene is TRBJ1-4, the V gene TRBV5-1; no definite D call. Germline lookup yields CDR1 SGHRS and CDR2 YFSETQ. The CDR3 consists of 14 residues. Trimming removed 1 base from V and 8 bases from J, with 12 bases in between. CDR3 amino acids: CASSLTSELEKLFF. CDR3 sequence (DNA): TGCGCCAGCAGCTTGACTTCGGAGTTGGAAAAACTGTTTTTT.

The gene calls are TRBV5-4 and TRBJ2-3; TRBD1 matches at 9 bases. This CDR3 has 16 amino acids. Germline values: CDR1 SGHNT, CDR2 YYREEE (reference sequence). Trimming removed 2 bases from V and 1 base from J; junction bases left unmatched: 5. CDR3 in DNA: TGTGCCAGCAGCTTAAACAGGGGGCTGCGCACAGATACGCAGTATTTT. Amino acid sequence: CASSLNRGLRTDTQYF.

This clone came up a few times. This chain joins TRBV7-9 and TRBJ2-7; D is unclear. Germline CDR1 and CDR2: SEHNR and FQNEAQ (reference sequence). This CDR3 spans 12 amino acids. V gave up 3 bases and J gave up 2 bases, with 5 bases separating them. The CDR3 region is CASSFYPYEQYF. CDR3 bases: TGTGCCAGCAGCTTTTACCCCTACGAGCAGTACTTC.

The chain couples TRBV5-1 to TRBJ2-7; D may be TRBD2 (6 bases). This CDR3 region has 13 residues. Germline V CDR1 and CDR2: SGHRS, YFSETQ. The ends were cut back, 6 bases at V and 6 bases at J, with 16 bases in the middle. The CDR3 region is CASMRLDSSEQYF. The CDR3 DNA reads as TGCGCCAGCATGAGACTAGATAGTTCCGAGCAGTACTTC. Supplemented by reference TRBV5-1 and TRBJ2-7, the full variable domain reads KAGVTQTPRYLIKTRGQQVTLSCSPISGHRSVSWYQQTPGQGLQFLFEYFSETQRNKGNFPGRFSGRQFSNSRSEMNVSTLELGDSALYLCASMRLDSSEQYFGPGTRLTVT.

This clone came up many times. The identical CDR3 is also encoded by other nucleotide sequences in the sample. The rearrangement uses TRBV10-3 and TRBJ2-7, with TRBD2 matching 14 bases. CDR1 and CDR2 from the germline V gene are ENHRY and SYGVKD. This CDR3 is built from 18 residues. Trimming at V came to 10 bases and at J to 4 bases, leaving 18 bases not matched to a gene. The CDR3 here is CATTKTSGRAGSVYEQYF. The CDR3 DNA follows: TGTGCCACTACCAAGACTAGCGGGAGGGCCGGTTCGGTATACGAGCAGTACTTC.

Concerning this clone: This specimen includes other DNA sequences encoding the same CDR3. The CDR3 spells CASSLNRGQETQYF. In DNA form, the CDR3 reads TGTGCCAGCAGCTTAAACAGGGGGCAAGAGACCCAGTACTTC. V usage is TRBV7-7 and J usage is TRBJ2-5; 8 bases align to TRBD1. Germline V gene data show CDR1 as SSHAT and CDR2 as FNYEAQ (reference sequence). This CDR3 comprises 14 residues. V lost 2 bases to trimming and J lost 2 bases; unmatched junction nucleotides: 1.

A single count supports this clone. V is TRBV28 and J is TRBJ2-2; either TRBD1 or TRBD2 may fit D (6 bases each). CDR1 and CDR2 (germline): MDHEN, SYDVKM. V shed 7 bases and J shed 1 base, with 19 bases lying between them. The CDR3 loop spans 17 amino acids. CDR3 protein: CASTKGGRPGNTGELFF. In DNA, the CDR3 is TGTGCCAGCACGAAAGGGGGGCGACCCGGGAACACCGGGGAGCTGTTTTTT. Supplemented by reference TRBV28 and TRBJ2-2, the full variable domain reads DVKVTQSSRYLVKRTGEKVFLECVQDMDHENMFWYRQDPGLGLRLIYFSYDVKMKEKGDIPEGYSVSREKKERFSLILESASTNQTSMYLCASTKGGRPGNTGELFFGEGSRLTVL.

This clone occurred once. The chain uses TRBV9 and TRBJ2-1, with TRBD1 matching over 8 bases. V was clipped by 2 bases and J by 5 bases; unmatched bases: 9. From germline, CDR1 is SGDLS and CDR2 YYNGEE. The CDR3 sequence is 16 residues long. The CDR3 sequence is CASSVDREVHDNEQFF. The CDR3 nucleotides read TGTGCCAGCAGCGTGGACAGGGAGGTACATGACAATGAGCAGTTCTTC. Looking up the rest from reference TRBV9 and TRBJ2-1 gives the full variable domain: DSGVTQTPKHLITATGQRVTLRCSPRSGDLSVYWYQQSLDQGLQFLIQYYNGEERAKGNILERFSAQQFPDLHSELNLSSLELGDSALYFCASSVDREVHDNEQFFGPGTRLTVL.